Sequencing of this T cell receptor (beta chain) was carried out in a study of OX40 agonist ivuxolimab in advanced cancers. Study background: Two patients with cutaneous melanoma and one with hepatocellular carcinoma, three in total, showed partial responses. The study, taken as a whole, reports: Also showing low normalized T-cell clonal expansion were some of the nonresponders.

Of note for this clone: As yet, its antigen is unknown.

From germline, CDR1 is SGHDN and CDR2 FVKESK. The V and J ends lost 0 bases and 4 bases respectively, with 12 bases between them. CDR3 size: 16 residues. TCRdb keeps only in-frame clones here, not all; method: immunoSEQ multiplex PCR. Of about 82,000 clones listed, 91% are singletons. Autoimmune disease history or systemic immunosuppression meant exclusion. This chain links TRBV14 with TRBJ1-4, with D maybe TRBD1 (6 bases). Material: CD4+ or CD8+ T cells sorted from blood, obtained in a trial of the OX40 agonist ivuxolimab. The sequence derives from an adult with an advanced solid tumor such as melanoma, head and neck, liver or kidney cancer. CDR3 in DNA: TGTGCCAGCAGCCAAGATCATGGACAGTATAATGAAAAACTGTTTTTT. Its translation is CASSQDHGQYNEKLFF.